This T cell receptor beta chain is drawn from a study of neurological immune-mediated disorders. This clonotype has a count of ten or more. The CDR3 spans 15 residues. Trimming removed 0 bases from V and 2 bases from J, with 8 bases in between. The germline V gene encodes CDR1 LGHDT and CDR2 YNNKEL (reference sequence). TCRdb reprocessed the 5' RACE reads via MiXCR and lists one record per CDR3 protein. The sample includes approximately 23,000 distinct CDR3 sequences, about 9.4% of them seen just once. This sequence originates from a woman between 55 and 75 years old with HTLV-1-associated myelopathy (HAM/TSP). V usage is TRBV3-1 and J usage is TRBJ2-4; no firm D call. The sequenced material came from PBMCs. CDR3 region: CASSQDGLTKNIQYF. In DNA, the CDR3 is TGTGCCAGCAGCCAAGATGGGCTTACCAAAAACATTCAGTACTTC.